Below are 16 T cell receptor beta chains sequenced from a single sample in a study of CD8+ T cells in alopecia areata. Treatment of the sample: oral pan-JAK inhibitor, 5-10 mg twice daily. RNA extraction was followed by reverse transcription into cDNA, which acted as the sequencing template. Sequencing used immunoSEQ multiplex PCR; TCRdb keeps in-frame clones, though not all of them. The profile shows 150,000 to 250,000 clones, 60% to 70% of them singletons. Here the sequenced sample was CD4+ T cells sorted from blood, taken at week 4, from a patient treated with tofacitinib. The receptors derive from a human donor with alopecia areata.

About this clone: One end of the junction fails to match germline, which may point to a read error. This rearrangement joins TRBV7-7 to TRBJ2-2; 8 nucleotides match TRBD1. The CDR3 covers 14 residues. Germline V CDR1 and CDR2: SSHAT, FNYEAQ (reference sequence). CDR3 amino acids: CASSKDRVAGELFF. CDR3 coding DNA: TGTGCTAGCAGCAAGGACAGGGTAGCCGGGGAGCTGTTTTTT.

Turning to this clone: The sample contains more than one DNA sequence encoding this CDR3. The V gene is TRBV5-1, the J gene TRBJ2-7, with 7 positions matching TRBD2. The V and J ends lost 2 bases and 3 bases, in that order; junction bases with no gene match: 2. Per germline, CDR1 SGHRS and CDR2 YFSETQ. This CDR3 contains 13 residues. In DNA form, the CDR3 reads TGCGCCAGCAGCTTAAGCGGGGACTACGAGCAGTACTTC. It translates to CASSLSGDYEQYF.

The chain uses TRBV18 and TRBJ2-2, with D unresolved. The germline CDR1 and CDR2 sequences are KGHSH and LQKENI. The CDR3 is 16 amino acids. V was shortened by 2 bases and J by 4 bases, with 14 bases between the two germline ends. The CDR3 is CASSPAGVRRTGELFF. The CDR3, as DNA: TGTGCCAGCTCACCAGCTGGAGTCCGGCGCACCGGGGAGCTGTTTTTT.

The chain uses TRBV29-1 and TRBJ1-4; D perhaps matches TRBD1 (6 bases). In germline, CDR1 is SQVTM, CDR2 ANQGSEA. V lost 7 bases to trimming and J lost 8 bases, with 17 bases between them. The CDR3 is made up of 13 amino acids. CDR3 in DNA: TGCAGCGGCCGGAGGGGGGGTTCGGAAAAACTGTTTTTT. Its protein is CSGRRGGSEKLFF.

The chain carries TRBV29-1 and TRBJ1-2; no definite D call. This CDR3 comprises 12 residues. Trimming removed 5 bases at V and 10 bases at J, with 17 bases between. CDR1 is SQVTM, CDR2 ANQGSEA, per germline. CDR3 in amino acids: CSVLPGGGVYTF. The CDR3, as DNA: TGCAGCGTTCTCCCAGGAGGAGGTGTCTACACCTTC. Drawing the rest from reference TRBV29-1 and TRBJ1-2, the complete variable domain is SAVISQKPSRDICQRGTSLTIQCQVDSQVTMMFWYRQQPGQSLTLIATANQGSEATYESGFVIDKFPISRPNLTFSTLTVSNMSPEDSSIYLCSVLPGGGVYTFGSGTRLTVV.

A note on this clone: The same CDR3 also results from other DNA sequences found in this sample. V is TRBV30 and J is TRBJ1-3; unclear D gene. The CDR3 runs to 12 residues. Germline CDR1 and CDR2: GTSNPN and SVGIG (reference sequence). Trimming removed 0 bases from V and 4 bases from J, with 4 bases in between. The CDR3 is CAWSVRGNTIYF. DNA for the CDR3: TGTGCCTGGAGTGTACGAGGAAACACCATATATTTT.

In its sample, this clone was seen a few times. Distinct nucleotide sequences in the sample also encode this CDR3. The rearrangement joins TRBV15 to TRBJ2-3; a weak D match, TRBD1 (5 bases). Germline V gene lookup returns CDR1 LNHNV and CDR2 YYDKDF (reference sequence). V dropped 0 bases and J dropped 5 bases, with 6 bases sitting between them. This CDR3 comprises 13 residues. The CDR3, as DNA: TGTGCCACCAGCAGAGACCAGGGAGATACGCAGTATTTT. As protein: CATSRDQGDTQYF.

The table lists this clone with a few counts. The chain joins TRBV2 to TRBJ2-1; D gene unclear. This CDR3 has 10 residues. V lost 3 bases and J lost 13, with 7 bases in between. Germline values: CDR1 SNHLY, CDR2 FYNNEI. CDR3 in DNA: TGTGCCAGCAGTGAGGTAAAACAGTTCTTC. Its protein is CASSEVKQFF.

The V gene is TRBV5-6, the J gene TRBJ1-2; 10 bases match TRBD1. The V gene's germline CDR1 is SGHDT and CDR2 YYEEEE. Losses at the gene ends were 4 bases for V and 2 bases for J; bases not matched to a gene: 5. This CDR3 is 15 amino acids long. The CDR3 nucleotides read TGTGCCAGCAGCCCGGAGGACAGGGGGAACTATGGCTACACCTTC. This sequence encodes CASSPEDRGNYGYTF. Full variable domain (missing parts from reference TRBV5-6 and TRBJ1-2): DAGVTQSPTHLIKTRGQQVTLRCSPKSGHDTVSWYQQALGQGPQFIFQYYEEEERQRGNFPDRFSGHQFPNYSSELNVNALLLGDSALYLCASSPEDRGNYGYTFGSGTRLTVV.

V and J are TRBV5-6 and TRBJ2-5; D may be TRBD1 or TRBD2 (5 bases each). The V end was cut by 3 bases, the J end by 7 bases, with 13 bases between. The CDR3 contains 13 residues. Germline lookup yields CDR1 SGHDT and CDR2 YYEEEE. The CDR3 is CASSSRAGGTQYF. CDR3 DNA: TGTGCCAGCAGCTCCCGGGCTGGGGGGACCCAGTACTTC.

This clone came up once. CDR3 coding DNA: TGTGCCTGGAGTGTCCGGTGGGACACTGAAGCTTTCTTT. Translating gives CAWSVRWDTEAFF. The rearrangement links TRBV30 to TRBJ1-1; unclear D gene. CDR1 and CDR2 from the germline V gene are GTSNPN and SVGIG (reference sequence). The V gene lost 0 bases and the J gene lost 3 bases, with 8 bases spanning the gap. CDR3 length equals 13 residues. The full variable domain, in which reference TRBV30 and TRBJ1-1 provide the parts outside the CDR3, is SQTIHQWPATLVQPVGSPLSLECTVEGTSNPNLYWYRQAAGRGLQLLFYSVGIGQISSEVPQNLSASRPQDRQFILSSKKLLLSDSGFYLCAWSVRWDTEAFFGQGTRLTVV.

The chain uses TRBV5-6 and TRBJ2-5, with TRBD1 matching over 7 bases. J lost 1 base, V lost 2 bases, and 8 bases had no gene match. CDR1 and CDR2 (germline): SGHDT, YYEEEE. The CDR3 contains 16 residues. The CDR3 spells CASSFPSTGFQETQYF. The CDR3 DNA reads as TGTGCCAGCAGCTTTCCCTCGACAGGGTTCCAAGAGACCCAGTACTTC. Filled out from reference TRBV5-6 and TRBJ2-5, the complete variable domain reads DAGVTQSPTHLIKTRGQQVTLRCSPKSGHDTVSWYQQALGQGPQFIFQYYEEEERQRGNFPDRFSGHQFPNYSSELNVNALLLGDSALYLCASSFPSTGFQETQYFGPGTRLLVL.

This clone was seen a handful of times. V and J are TRBV11-2 and TRBJ2-5; D may correspond to TRBD1 or TRBD2 (5 bases each). V lost 3 bases to trimming and J lost 4 bases, with 9 bases between them. Germline V gene sequence: CDR1 SGHAT, CDR2 FQNNGV. CDR3 length equals 13 residues. The CDR3 bases are TGTGCCAGCAGCTTGGGGGATTCAGAGACCCAGTACTTC. Translating gives CASSLGDSETQYF.

On this clone itself: One junction end does not reproduce the germline sequence, and a read error may be involved. The V call is TRBV11-2, the J call TRBJ1-1, with D hard to call. This CDR3 comprises 14 residues. Germline V gene lookup returns CDR1 SGHAT and CDR2 FQNNGV. DNA of the CDR3: TGTGCCAGCAGCTACGCTCGAAGGAACCCTGAAGCTTTCTTT. Encoded protein: CASSYARRNPEAFF.

The rearrangement links TRBV9 to TRBJ2-3; 7 nucleotides match TRBD2. CDR3 length equals 15 residues. V was pared by 2 bases and J by 2 bases, with 5 bases of the junction left unmatched. Germline CDR1 SGDLS, CDR2 YYNGEE. CDR3 region: CASSVAGETTDTQYF. The CDR3 DNA sequence: TGTGCCAGCAGCGTCGCGGGGGAAACCACAGATACGCAGTATTTT.

As DNA, the CDR3 is TGTGCCAGCAGTTCGCGGAAGACCGGGGAGCTGTTTTTT. Translation: CASSSRKTGELFF. The chain employs TRBV6-5 and TRBJ2-2, with no clear D. Germline-derived CDR1 and CDR2 are MNHEY and SVGAGI. This CDR3 is 13 amino acids long. Trimming removed 4 bases from V and 5 bases from J, with 8 bases in between.